The clone carrying this T cell receptor (beta chain) appeared a single time. What it recognizes is unknown. Mismatch repair deficiency was confirmed in all patients, by PCR or immunohistochemistry. A few pembrolizumab responders had their TCRs sequenced. Germline values: CDR1 SQVTM, CDR2 ANQGSEA. V was shortened by 6 bases and J by 2 bases, with 14 bases between the two germline ends. The CDR3 sequence is 14 residues long. This entry is derived from a study of PD-1 blockade in mismatch repair-deficient tumors. The wider study: Patients had 12 mismatch repair-deficient cancer types and were previously treated and progressing. Study-wide points: After pembrolizumab, tumor-resident clones rose rapidly, then generally contracted before radiologic responses.

Profiled with immunoSEQ multiplex PCR; TCRdb holds only in-frame clones, not every one. The table has tens of thousands of clones, 83% seen once. The TCR was taken from an adult with mismatch repair-deficient cancer. The gene calls are TRBV29-1 and TRBJ2-1; perhaps TRBD2 as D (6 bases). The sample was peripheral blood, taken 12 weeks after starting pembrolizumab. CDR3 sequence: CSVTGRGAYNEQFF. The CDR3 nucleotides read TGCAGCGTGACCGGGCGGGGCGCCTACAATGAGCAGTTCTTC.